The 32 T cell receptor beta chains in this list originate from one sample, sequenced in a study of blood T cell repertoires in COVID-19. TCRdb's table, derived via immunoSEQ multiplex PCR, lists solely in-frame clones and lacks some. The table shows tens of thousands of clones, with 55% to 80% occurring only once. Material for sequencing was peripheral blood. The receptors come from a woman aged 60-70 years in a cohort sampled during active or convalescent COVID-19.

The rearrangement joins TRBV10-3 to TRBJ2-7, with a tentative D call TRBD2 (5 bases). Germline-derived CDR1 and CDR2 are ENHRY and SYGVKD. The V end lost 3 bases, the J end lost 6 bases, and 9 bases lay between the germline ends. This CDR3 contains 12 residues. The CDR3 spells CAISDEGSEQYF. CDR3 nucleotides: TGTGCCATCAGTGACGAGGGATCCGAGCAGTACTTC.

The V call is TRBV4-2, the J call TRBJ2-4; TRBD1 aligns across 7 bases. V dropped 0 bases and J dropped 6; count of bases not matched to a gene: 5. Germline V gene lookup returns CDR1 LGHNA and CDR2 YNFKEQ. The CDR3 loop spans 15 amino acids. CDR3 in amino acids: CASSQEPGQINIQYF. The CDR3 DNA reads as TGTGCCAGCAGCCAAGAACCGGGACAGATAAACATTCAGTACTTC.

The CDR3 sequence: CASSVVGARFSGNTIYF. The DNA of the CDR3 is TGTGCCAGCAGCGTAGTAGGGGCCCGCTTCTCTGGAAACACCATATATTTT. The rearrangement joins TRBV9 to TRBJ1-3, with D possibly matching TRBD1 (5 bases). V lost 0 bases and J 0 bases, leaving 13 bases between the germline ends. Germline V gives CDR1 SGDLS, CDR2 YYNGEE. The CDR3 sequence is 17 residues long.

The chain has TRBV7-7 and TRBJ2-7, with 9 bases aligning to TRBD1. The CDR3 spans 16 residues. CDR1 and CDR2 (germline): SSHAT, FNYEAQ (reference sequence). The V and J ends lost 2 bases and 3 bases, in that order; junction bases with no gene match: 8. The DNA for the CDR3 is TGTGCCAGCAGCTTAATATGGGACAGGGTGATCTACGAGCAGTACTTC. Residues: CASSLIWDRVIYEQYF. Complete variable domain (other parts from reference TRBV7-7 and TRBJ2-7): GAGVSQSPRYKVTKRGQDVTLRCDPISSHATLYWYQQALGQGPEFLTYFNYEAQPDKSGLPSDRFSAERPEGSISTLTIQRTEQRDSAMYRCASSLIWDRVIYEQYFGPGTRLTVT.

This sequence joins TRBV6-2 or TRBV6-3 and TRBJ1-2, with 7 bases that match TRBD1. From germline, CDR1 is MNHEY and CDR2 SVGEGT. After removal of 4 bases from V and 2 bases from J, the junction contained 4 bases not matched to a gene. This CDR3 is built from 14 residues. CDR3 amino acids: CASSSGTENYGYTF. Here the CDR3 DNA reads TGTGCCAGCAGTTCCGGGACAGAGAACTATGGCTACACCTTC.

This chain uses TRBV5-1 with TRBJ2-5; 8 bases fit TRBD1. Trimming cost V 4 bases and J 4 bases; bases outside gene matches: 12. The germline V gene encodes CDR1 SGHRS and CDR2 YFSETQ. This CDR3 comprises 16 residues. This CDR3 reads CASSQTGQGIVETQYF. CDR3 DNA: TGCGCCAGCAGCCAGACAGGACAGGGAATTGTAGAGACCCAGTACTTC.

This chain joins TRBV4-2 and TRBJ1-1; TRBD1 aligns across 7 bases. Germline assignment: CDR1 LGHNA and CDR2 YNFKEQ. Trimming took 3 bases from V and 11 from J; bases not matched to a gene: 6. The CDR3 is made up of 12 amino acids. The CDR3 DNA follows: TGTGCCAGCAGCCAGGAGGACAGGCGGGCTTTCTTT. Encoded protein: CASSQEDRRAFF.

The J gene is TRBJ2-3, the V gene TRBV3-1 (or the pseudogene TRBV3-2); the D gene is possibly TRBD2 (7 bases). CDR3 length equals 14 residues. Germline V gives CDR1 LGHDT, CDR2 YNNKEL (reference sequence). Trimming cost V 4 bases and J 3 bases, with 11 bases left between them. The CDR3 spells CASSLGGGTDTQYF. The CDR3 DNA reads as TGTGCCAGCAGCCTAGGGGGGGGGACAGATACGCAGTATTTT.

The chain combines TRBV2 with TRBJ2-5, with TRBD2 matching 8 bases. V shed 6 bases and J 4 bases; nucleotides not matched to a gene: 10. CDR3 length equals 15 residues. Looked up from germline, CDR1 is SNHLY and CDR2 is FYNNEI. The CDR3 region is CASRNQGLEAETQYF. CDR3 nucleotide sequence: TGTGCCAGCAGAAACCAGGGACTAGAAGCAGAGACCCAGTACTTC.

The chain recombines TRBV12-3 or TRBV12-4 with TRBJ1-1; 8 bases fit TRBD1. This CDR3 has 13 residues. Trimming cost V 3 bases and J 4 bases; bases outside gene matches: 1. DNA for the CDR3: TGTGCCAGCAGTTTGACAGGGGTCACTGAAGCTTTCTTT. This gives the protein CASSLTGVTEAFF.

The gene calls are TRBV5-1 and TRBJ1-2; possible D gene TRBD1, 5 bases. This CDR3 spans 14 amino acids. V gave up 0 bases and J gave up 2 bases, with 8 bases separating them. Germline values: CDR1 SGHRS, CDR2 YFSETQ. In DNA, the CDR3 is TGCGCCAGCAGCTTGGGCAGGGTCAACTATGGCTACACCTTC. The encoded protein is CASSLGRVNYGYTF.

This chain links TRBV30 with TRBJ2-3; D is ambiguous. The germline V gene encodes CDR1 GTSNPN and CDR2 SVGIG (reference sequence). V gave up 0 bases and J gave up 0 bases, with 10 bases separating them. The CDR3 is made up of 15 amino acids. The CDR3 coding sequence is TGTGCCTGGAGTGTAATAGAGTATAGCACAGATACGCAGTATTTT. This sequence encodes CAWSVIEYSTDTQYF.

This chain links TRBV12-5 with TRBJ1-3; TRBD1 aligns across 10 bases. V shed 6 bases and J 4 bases; nucleotides not matched to a gene: 9. The CDR3 sequence is 16 residues long. Germline CDR1 is LGHNT and CDR2 is FRNRAP. The CDR3 loop reads CASGPTGGWLGNTIYF. In DNA, the CDR3 is TGTGCTAGTGGCCCGACAGGGGGCTGGCTGGGAAACACCATATATTTT. The complete variable domain, with remaining parts taken from reference TRBV12-5 and TRBJ1-3, reads DARVTQTPRHKVTEMGQEVTMRCQPILGHNTVFWYRQTMMQGLELLAYFRNRAPLDDSGMPKDRFSAEMPDATLATLKIQPSEPRDSAVYFCASGPTGGWLGNTIYFGEGSWLTVV.

The CDR3 DNA follows: TGTGCCAGCAGCCAAGAAGCGCGGGGGGCACCTGATACGCAGTATTTT. It specifies CASSQEARGAPDTQYF. The chain has TRBV3-1 (or the pseudogene TRBV3-2) and TRBJ2-3; 8 nucleotides align to TRBD2. CDR3 length: 16 amino acids. CDR1 LGHDT and CDR2 YNNKEL come from the germline V gene (reference sequence). V lost 0 bases to trimming and J lost 6 bases; unmatched junction nucleotides: 8.

V is TRBV6-6 and J is TRBJ2-7, with D possibly TRBD2 on 5 matching bases. V lost 6 bases, J lost 3 bases, and 15 bases lay in between. The V gene's germline CDR1 is MNHNY and CDR2 SVGAGI (reference sequence). The CDR3 length is 14 residues. For the CDR3, the DNA is TGTGCCAGCAGCCCTAGGACTGCACTCTACGAGCAGTACTTC. Its translation is CASSPRTALYEQYF.

This chain links TRBV5-4 with TRBJ2-2; D gene unclear. The germline gives CDR1 SGHNT, CDR2 YYREEE (reference sequence). This CDR3 spans 14 amino acids. With 0 bases removed from V and 3 bases from J, the gap between germline ends came to 6 bases. The CDR3: CASSLAGYTGELFF. For the CDR3, the DNA is TGTGCCAGCAGCTTGGCAGGCTACACCGGGGAGCTGTTTTTT.

The gene calls are TRBV5-4 and TRBJ1-1; TRBD1 matches at 11 bases. This CDR3 comprises 15 residues. V gave up 5 bases and J gave up 5 bases; unmatched junction bases: 8. From germline, CDR1 is SGHNT and CDR2 YYREEE (reference sequence). Here the CDR3 reads CASSIRDRGATEAFF. The CDR3 DNA reads TGTGCCAGCAGTATCCGGGACAGGGGGGCGACTGAAGCTTTCTTT.

The rearrangement uses TRBV23-1 and TRBJ2-3; 9 bases are shared with TRBD1. TRBV23-1 is known as an ORF, though its function is uncertain. CDR3 size: 18 residues. V was pared by 0 bases and J by 6 bases, with 13 bases of the junction left unmatched. This chain's CDR3 is CASSQSGSRDRVCDTQYF. DNA of the CDR3: TGCGCCAGCAGTCAATCGGGGTCTAGGGACAGGGTTTGCGATACGCAGTATTTT.

V and J are TRBV5-5 and TRBJ2-7, with D perhaps TRBD1 (6 bases). CDR3 length equals 15 residues. Germline CDR1 is SGHKS and CDR2 is YYEKEE (reference sequence). Between the trimmed V and J ends, which lost 0 bases and 1 base, there was a span of 11 bases. CDR3 bases: TGTGCCAGCAGCTTGGTGGCAGGGGTTTCCTACGAGCAGTACTTC. Translated, it gives CASSLVAGVSYEQYF.

The chain carries TRBV24-1 and TRBJ2-2; 14 nucleotides line up with TRBD2. After removal of 5 bases from V and 0 bases from J, the junction contained 7 bases not matched to a gene. This CDR3 comprises 19 residues. Germline CDR1 and CDR2: KGHDR and SFDVKD. CDR3 in amino acids: CATSGVGTSGGANTGELFF. For the CDR3, the DNA is TGTGCCACCAGTGGCGTCGGGACTAGCGGGGGCGCGAACACCGGGGAGCTGTTTTTT.

This clone was detected once. The CDR3 DNA sequence: TGTGCCAGCAGCTGGCTAGCGGACGAGCAGTACTTC. Translation gives CASSWLADEQYF. The V call is TRBV3-1 (or the pseudogene TRBV3-2), the J call TRBJ2-7; 7 positions agree with TRBD2. Germline CDR1 reads LGHDT; CDR2 reads YNNKEL (reference sequence). V dropped 5 bases and J dropped 5; count of bases not matched to a gene: 3. This CDR3 has 12 amino acids.

This clone has a handful of counts. This same CDR3 is encoded by further DNA sequences in the sample. The rearrangement joins TRBV5-1 to TRBJ1-1; possibly TRBD1 for D (6 bases). Trimming removed 4 bases at V and 1 base at J, with 11 bases between. Per germline, CDR1 SGHRS and CDR2 YFSETQ. This CDR3 has 14 amino acids. In DNA form, the CDR3 reads TGCGCCAGCAGCCCAGGACAGACGAACACTGAAGCTTTCTTT. Translated, it gives CASSPGQTNTEAFF.

In its sample, this clone was seen once. V usage is TRBV24-1 and J usage is TRBJ2-7, with TRBD2 as a possible D gene (6 bases). With 5 bases removed from V and 1 base from J, the gap between germline ends came to 11 bases. This CDR3 has 14 residues. Germline lookup yields CDR1 KGHDR and CDR2 SFDVKD. The CDR3 nucleotides are TGTGCCACCAGTGGGGGGGTGGCTTCCTACGAGCAGTACTTC. The encoded protein is CATSGGVASYEQYF.

For this clone: A junction end diverges from the germline sequence, so it may reflect a read error. The chain links TRBV20-1 to TRBJ1-2, with D perhaps matching TRBD1 (5 bases). The CDR3 has 11 amino acids. Germline lookup yields CDR1 DFQATT and CDR2 SNEGSKA (reference sequence). The CDR3 region has the DNA TGCAGTGCTAGTGGGGGGACTACCGTCAACTTC. Amino acids: CSASGGTTVNF.

The chain links TRBV28 to TRBJ1-2, with D maybe TRBD1 (5 bases). CDR3 length: 15 amino acids. The V and J ends lost 1 base and 3 bases respectively, with 12 bases between them. Germline assignment: CDR1 MDHEN and CDR2 SYDVKM. CDR3 region: CASSLLGRVDYGYTF. In DNA form, the CDR3 reads TGTGCCAGCAGTTTATTGGGGCGCGTCGACTATGGCTACACCTTC.

The rearrangement uses TRBV4-2 and TRBJ2-2; 7 nucleotides align to TRBD1. Germline V lookup: CDR1 LGHNA, CDR2 YNFKEQ. The CDR3 covers 17 residues. Trimming removed 2 bases from V and 1 base from J; junction bases left unmatched: 7. As DNA, the CDR3 is TGTGCCAGCAGCCAACGGGGACAGAGGTTGAACACCGGGGAGCTGTTTTTT. Translation gives CASSQRGQRLNTGELFF.

The V call is TRBV30, the J call TRBJ1-1; unclear D gene. The ends were cut back, 0 bases at V and 4 bases at J, with 9 bases in the middle. The germline CDR1 and CDR2 sequences are GTSNPN and SVGIG (reference sequence). The CDR3 extends over 13 amino acids. The CDR3 spells CAWSVEGGTEAFF. The CDR3 coding sequence is TGTGCCTGGAGTGTCGAGGGAGGCACTGAAGCTTTCTTT.

The chain couples TRBV7-3 to TRBJ2-2; the D gene is possibly TRBD2 (6 bases). The V gene's germline CDR1 is SGHTA and CDR2 FQGTGA. The CDR3 extends over 15 amino acids. V was pared by 5 bases and J by 5 bases, with 15 bases between. The CDR3 coding sequence is TGTGCCAGCAGCGTTACGGGACTTAAGACCGGGGAGCTGTTTTTT. The encoded protein is CASSVTGLKTGELFF.

This chain links TRBV4-1 with TRBJ1-2; TRBD1 matches at 8 bases. Trimming at V came to 2 bases and at J to 0 bases, leaving 14 bases not matched to a gene. This CDR3 has 19 residues. From germline, CDR1 is MGHRA and CDR2 YSYEKL. CDR3 sequence reads: CASSQTPRTGMSANYGYTF. The CDR3 region has the DNA TGCGCCAGCAGCCAAACCCCCAGGACAGGGATGAGTGCTAACTATGGCTACACCTTC.

The chain employs TRBV12-5 and TRBJ1-2, with D possibly being TRBD1 (5 bases). The CDR3 covers 15 residues. Trimming shortened V by 3 bases and J by 8 bases, and 19 bases separated the two germline ends. The V gene's germline CDR1 is LGHNT and CDR2 FRNRAP. CDR3 bases: TGTGCTAGTGGTTTACCAGGGTATCGGGTCTGGGGCTACACCTTC. Translated, it gives CASGLPGYRVWGYTF.

This clone was seen once. The rearrangement uses TRBV3-1 (or the pseudogene TRBV3-2) and TRBJ2-3, with 10 bases lining up with TRBD2. This CDR3 comprises 16 residues. V lost 0 bases to trimming and J lost 2 bases; unmatched junction nucleotides: 2. Per germline, CDR1 LGHDT and CDR2 YNNKEL (reference sequence). The chain's CDR3 is CASSQDSGGHTDTQYF. The CDR3 nucleotides are TGTGCCAGCAGCCAAGATAGCGGGGGGCACACAGATACGCAGTATTTT.

Concerning this clone: This may arise from a read error, as a much more abundant clone is one base away. Distinct nucleotide sequences in the sample also encode this CDR3. The rearrangement links TRBV30 to TRBJ1-2; the D is unclear. This CDR3 has 13 residues. Germline CDR1 reads GTSNPN; CDR2 reads SVGIG (reference sequence). Trimming removed 0 bases at V and 2 bases at J, with 7 bases between. The CDR3 protein is CAWSVSVNYGYTF. The CDR3 DNA is TGTGCCTGGAGTGTATCGGTAAACTATGGCTACACCTTC. The entire variable domain, with the rest obtained from reference TRBV30 and TRBJ1-2, is as follows: SQTIHQWPATLVQPVGSPLSLECTVEGTSNPNLYWYRQAAGRGLQLLFYSVGIGQISSEVPQNLSASRPQDRQFILSSKKLLLSDSGFYLCAWSVSVNYGYTFGSGTRLTVV.